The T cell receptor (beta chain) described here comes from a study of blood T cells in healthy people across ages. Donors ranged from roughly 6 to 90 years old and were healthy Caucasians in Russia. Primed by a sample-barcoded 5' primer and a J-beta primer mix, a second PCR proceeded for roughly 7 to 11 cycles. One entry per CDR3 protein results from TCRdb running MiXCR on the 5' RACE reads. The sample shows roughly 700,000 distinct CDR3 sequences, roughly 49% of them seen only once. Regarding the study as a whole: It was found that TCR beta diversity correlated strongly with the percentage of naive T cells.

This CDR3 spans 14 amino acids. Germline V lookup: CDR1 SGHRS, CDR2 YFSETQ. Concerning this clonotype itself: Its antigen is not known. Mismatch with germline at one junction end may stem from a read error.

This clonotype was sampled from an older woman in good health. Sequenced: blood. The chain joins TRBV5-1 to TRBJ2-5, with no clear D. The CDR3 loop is CASSWRGIQETQYF. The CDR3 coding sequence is TGCGCCAGCAGCTGGAGAGGCATCCAAGAGACTCAGTACTTC.